Described below is a single TCR beta chain sequence and its context. Antigen unknown. The data belong to a study of cytomegalovirus exposure and HLA in healthy donors. Trimming removed 5 bases at V and 8 bases at J, with 15 bases between. The CDR3 length is 14 residues. The germline V gene has CDR1 MNHEY and CDR2 SMNVEV (reference sequence). 13 Jbeta primers and 60 Vbeta primers were used for the PCR. Method: immunoSEQ multiplex PCR; TCRdb's copy keeps in-frame clones and lacks some. Of about 180,000 clones in the sample, more than 80% were seen once. Study-wide results and limits: Relative to the roughly 640-donor mean, N-insertions were reportedly fewer in an Asian-associated ancestry cluster in a later analysis. Sequencing had likely introduced a cluster of highly shared sequence variants as an artifact. The classifier, whose performance was assessed in both the original and validation cohorts, reportedly diagnosed cytomegalovirus status with high specificity and sensitivity.

The rearrangement uses TRBV27 and TRBJ1-4, with a weak D call TRBD1 (5 bases). Input material: PBMCs. This clonotype originated in a young woman in good health and CMV-seropositive. As DNA, the CDR3 is TGTGCCAGCAGTCCTCCCGGGACTAGGGAAAAACTGTTTTTT. It is translated as CASSPPGTREKLFF.